The clone carrying this TCR beta chain has a count of ten or more. Looked up from germline, CDR1 is SGHAT and CDR2 is FQNNGV. The germline V and J ends were trimmed by 5 bases and 7 bases, with 8 bases remaining between them. The CDR3 sequence is 11 residues long. Arm-PCR of CDR3 regions with iRepertoire HTBI primers generated TCR beta libraries. TCRdb re-called the multiplex PCR reads with MiXCR, one entry per CDR3 protein. The table shows 350,000 to 500,000 distinct CDR3 sequences, with roughly 15% occurring only once. Time point specified: newly diagnosed GD, antithyroid drugs for less than 3 months. Construction of the TCR library relied on RNA isolated from PBMCs. The sample is drawn from a study of regulatory T cells in long-lasting Graves disease. These data also formed part of another study, on T cells in Graves' hyperthyroidism and ophthalmopathy.

This sequence originates from a woman aged 18 to 35 with Graves disease. Sample: peripheral blood mononuclear cells (PBMCs), taken at new diagnosis, from a patient treated with antithyroid drugs. The chain couples TRBV11-2 to TRBJ1-1; no reliable D call. CDR3 in amino acids: CASSPGREAFF. The DNA of the CDR3 is TGTGCCAGCAGCCCTGGCCGTGAAGCTTTCTTT.